This TCR beta chain was documented in a study of CD8+ T cells in alopecia areata (dated by TCRdb to between 2017 and 2018). For context, the study as a whole: The treated patients, all with moderate-to-severe alopecia areata, were enrolled in an open-label pilot trial of oral tofacitinib given at 5 to 10 mg twice daily. Tofacitinib was given for 6 to 18 months, followed by 6 months of follow-up off drug to assess delayed response and recurrence. Disease severity in treated patients was measured with the SALT score, which quantifies the percentage of affected scalp surface area. High-throughput TCRbeta sequencing was used to examine T cell clonal expansion in alopecia areata in both the C3H/HeJ mouse model and human patients. On the human side, TCRbeta sequencing was run on scalp tissue and on sorted CD4+ and CD8+ peripheral blood T cells from healthy controls and from alopecia areata patients with either patchy or totalis/universalis disease. Patients on tofacitinib were biopsied at baseline and after 4 and 24 weeks of treatment, and several of the patients also had a later scalp biopsy. Scalp clonality was compared among normal scalp (n=4), patchy alopecia areata scalp (n=8), and alopecia totalis/universalis scalp (n=8). RNA was obtained with the PAXgene miRNA kit for fixed scalp, the miRNeasy kit for PBMCs, and the RNeasy kit for mouse skin. TCRbeta CDR3 regions were amplified by immunoSEQ multiplex PCR using 35 Vbeta forward and 13 Jbeta reverse primers. Results the study describes overall, beyond this receptor: Higher clonality and more expanded CD8+ clones were observed in lesional scalp than in normal scalp, particularly in alopecia totalis/universalis, a finding suggestive of antigenic drive. Unlike mouse skin, which is dominated by gammadelta T cells, normal human skin has resident alphabeta T cells that are also sequenced, and this complicates analysis of the scalp TCR repertoire. Tofacitinib significantly lowered scalp clonality and the number of expanded CD8+ clones among the top 100 scalp clones. During tofacitinib treatment, many expanded lesional clones remained in scalp and blood, and this persistence may partly explain relapse after treatment is stopped. Because the treated cohort was small and had only one nonresponder, larger studies are needed to examine links between baseline CD8+ expansion and response. Shared TCR sequences between patients were less evident than in mice, which may be partly attributable to HLA diversity in the patient population.

V is shortened by 0 bases, J by 4 bases, and the region joining them spans 2 bases. CDR1 and CDR2, per the germline V gene (reference sequence), are SGHNT and YYREEE. From cysteine to phenylalanine, the CDR3 is 12 amino acids long. The entry retains the CDR3 DNA only, 36 bases that are in frame from base 1. In the paper's terms, the treatment or condition label means: oral pan-JAK inhibitor, 5-10 mg twice daily. From alopecia areata patients, peripheral blood was collected along with lesional scalp punch biopsies. PBMCs were isolated by density centrifugation and stained for CD3, CD4 and CD8, and CD4+ and CD8+ T cells were sorted on a FACSAria. With respect to this clone: Its antigen remains undetermined. Base-call qualities are not available, and no considerably larger clone is one nucleotide away.

The library was made by the immunoSEQ multiplex PCR assay. For TCR sequencing, RNA was extracted from every sample and reverse transcribed into cDNA to serve as template. First-strand cDNA was synthesized using SuperScript III with a 2:1 mix of oligo-dT and random hexamers. A synthetic immune receptor repertoire was used to gauge amplification bias, and whatever bias remained was removed computationally. The paper's data handling went like this. Raw reads were preprocessed to remove errors, and CDR3 was defined by IMGT conventions from the conserved cysteine to phenylalanine. Clonality was computed as 1 minus the Shannon entropy, with the entropy normalized by log2 of the number of productive unique TCRs. Whether scalp clones were CD4 or CD8 was inferred by matching scalp TCRbeta sequences against CD4 and CD8 repertoires sorted from blood. Imported from immuneACCESS, the table was reduced by TCRdb to in-frame sequences with V and J called. These copies leave out some clones; in studies compared against another copy, an unresolved V gene accounts for under half, and the cause of the remainder is not known. V and J calls and clone size are given by that table; D and trimming were obtained from the DNA. In all, the sample holds around 97,000 clones, and under 90% of those were seen once. Around 10% of the sample rests with the top ten.

The material was CD8+ T cells sorted from blood, obtained around week 34, from a patient treated with tofacitinib. The chain employs TRBV5-4 and TRBJ1-3; the D segment cannot be called with confidence. The origin of this receptor is a human donor with alopecia areata. The bases are TGTGCCAGCAGCTTGGCAGGAAACACCATATATTTT. The translation is CASSLAGNTIYF.